This TCR beta chain was recovered during a study of blood T cell repertoires in COVID-19. Study-wide background: Collection of acute and convalescent COVID-19 samples took place in the United States, Italy and Spain. T cells, B-cell-depleted T cells, or PBMCs provided the cDNA or gDNA that served as material.

TCRdb's table, derived via immunoSEQ multiplex PCR, lists solely in-frame clones and lacks some. The sample has a few hundred thousand clones, nearly 90% seen once. Individuals aged roughly 18 to 95 years were recruited from approximately 24 US areas. The TCR comes from a woman aged 25-40 years who had recovered from COVID-19. The specimen was PBMCs or T cells enriched from blood (not recorded which).

DNA of the CDR3: TGTGCCAGCAGCAACCCGGGACTGGACGGCTTGCCCCAGCATTTT. As protein: CASSNPGLDGLPQHF. This rearrangement joins TRBV21-1 to TRBJ1-5. TRBV21-1 represents a pseudogene. The CDR3 is made up of 15 amino acids.